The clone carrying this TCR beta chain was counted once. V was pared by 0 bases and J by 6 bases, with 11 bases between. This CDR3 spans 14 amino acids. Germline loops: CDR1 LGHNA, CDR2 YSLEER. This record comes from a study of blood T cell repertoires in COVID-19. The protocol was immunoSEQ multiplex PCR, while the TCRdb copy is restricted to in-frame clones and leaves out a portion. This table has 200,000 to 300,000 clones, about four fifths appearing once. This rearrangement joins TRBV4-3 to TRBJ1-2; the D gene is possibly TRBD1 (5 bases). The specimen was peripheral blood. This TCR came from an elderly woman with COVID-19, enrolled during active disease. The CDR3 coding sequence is TGCGCCAGCAGCCAAGACCAGGGTATTCATGGCTACACCTTC. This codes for CASSQDQGIHGYTF.